This TCR beta chain was obtained from a study of blood T cell repertoires in COVID-19. This clone was seen a handful of times. The method was immunoSEQ multiplex PCR; TCRdb's version includes in-frame clones alone and lacks a portion of them. The table has about 130,000 clones, approximately 87% seen once. Sample: peripheral blood. The sequence was collected from a woman aged 55-70 years with acute or convalescent COVID-19.

The CDR3 protein is CASSPGQGVGYGYTF. CDR3 bases: TGCGCCAGCAGCCCCGGACAGGGGGTAGGCTATGGCTACACCTTC. The V gene is TRBV5-1, the J gene TRBJ1-2, with 10 positions matching TRBD1. CDR3 size: 15 residues. V lost 4 bases to trimming and J lost 4 bases; unmatched junction nucleotides: 7. CDR1 and CDR2 from the germline V gene are SGHRS and YFSETQ.